This T cell receptor beta chain originates from a study of blood T cell repertoires in COVID-19. About the research overall: The samples span acute and convalescent COVID-19 from the United States, Italy and Spain.

TCRdb keeps only in-frame clones here, not all; method: immunoSEQ multiplex PCR. This sample has about 52,000 clones, with about 90% found just once. Germline values: CDR1 ENHRY, CDR2 SYGVKD. This CDR3 is built from 17 residues. V lost 2 bases and J lost 4; bases outside the gene matches: 9. The sample was peripheral blood. This chain uses TRBV10-3 with TRBJ1-2; 11 positions agree with TRBD1. The sequence came from a human donor with active COVID-19. The donor label of this sample is uncertain. CDR3 in amino acids: CAISEKRTGGSSYGYTF. As DNA, the CDR3 is TGTGCCATCAGTGAGAAAAGGACAGGGGGCTCGAGCTATGGCTACACCTTC.